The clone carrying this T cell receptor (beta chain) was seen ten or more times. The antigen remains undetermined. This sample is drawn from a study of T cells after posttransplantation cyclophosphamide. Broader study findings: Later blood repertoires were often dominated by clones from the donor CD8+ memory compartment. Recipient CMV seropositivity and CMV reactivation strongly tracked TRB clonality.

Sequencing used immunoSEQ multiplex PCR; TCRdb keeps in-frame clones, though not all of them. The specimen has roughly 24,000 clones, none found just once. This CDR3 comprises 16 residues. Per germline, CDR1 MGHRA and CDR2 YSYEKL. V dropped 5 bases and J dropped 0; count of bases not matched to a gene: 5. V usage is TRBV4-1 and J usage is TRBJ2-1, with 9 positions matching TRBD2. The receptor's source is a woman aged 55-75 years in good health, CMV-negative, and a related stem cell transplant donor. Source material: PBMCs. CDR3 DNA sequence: TGCGCCAGCAGCAGACTAGCGGACTACTCCTACAATGAGCAGTTCTTC. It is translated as CASSRLADYSYNEQFF.